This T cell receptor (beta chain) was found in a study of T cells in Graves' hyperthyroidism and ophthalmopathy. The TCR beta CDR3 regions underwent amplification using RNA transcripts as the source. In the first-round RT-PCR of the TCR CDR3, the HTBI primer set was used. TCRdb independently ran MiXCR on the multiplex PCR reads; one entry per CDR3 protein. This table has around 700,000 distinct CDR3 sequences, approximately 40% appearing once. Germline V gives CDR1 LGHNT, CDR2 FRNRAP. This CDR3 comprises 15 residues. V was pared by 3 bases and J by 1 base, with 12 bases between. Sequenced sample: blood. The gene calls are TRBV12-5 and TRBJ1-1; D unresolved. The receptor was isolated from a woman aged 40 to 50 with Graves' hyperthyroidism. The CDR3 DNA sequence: TGTGCTAGTGGTTTCCTAGGACGGACGAACACTGAAGCTTTCTTT. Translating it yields CASGFLGRTNTEAFF. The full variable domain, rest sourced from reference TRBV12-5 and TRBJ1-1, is DARVTQTPRHKVTEMGQEVTMRCQPILGHNTVFWYRQTMMQGLELLAYFRNRAPLDDSGMPKDRFSAEMPDATLATLKIQPSEPRDSAVYFCASGFLGRTNTEAFFGQGTRLTVV.